This T cell receptor beta chain originates from a study of blood T cell repertoires in COVID-19. Study overall: Spain, Italy and the United States supplied samples that represented acute and convalescent COVID-19.

Trimming cost V 2 bases and J 6 bases; bases outside gene matches: 14. The CDR3 contains 17 residues. Per germline, CDR1 MNHEY and CDR2 SMNVEV (reference sequence). Under the authors' procedure: The authors estimated nucleated cell counts from reference gene primer amplification. Here immunoSEQ multiplex PCR was the method, and the copy in TCRdb shows in-frame clones only, minus some. That table furnishes V, J and clone size, whereas the DNA furnished D and trimming. The sample records a few hundred thousand clones, approximately 81% being singletons. This sequence was found in a woman under 30 with acute or convalescent COVID-19. The sequenced material came from peripheral blood. The chain uses TRBV27 and TRBJ1-2; 8 bases fit TRBD1. This CDR3 is CASSLSAGQGAFDGYTF. Written as DNA, the CDR3 is TGTGCCAGCAGTTTAAGTGCCGGGCAGGGGGCGTTCGATGGCTACACCTTC.